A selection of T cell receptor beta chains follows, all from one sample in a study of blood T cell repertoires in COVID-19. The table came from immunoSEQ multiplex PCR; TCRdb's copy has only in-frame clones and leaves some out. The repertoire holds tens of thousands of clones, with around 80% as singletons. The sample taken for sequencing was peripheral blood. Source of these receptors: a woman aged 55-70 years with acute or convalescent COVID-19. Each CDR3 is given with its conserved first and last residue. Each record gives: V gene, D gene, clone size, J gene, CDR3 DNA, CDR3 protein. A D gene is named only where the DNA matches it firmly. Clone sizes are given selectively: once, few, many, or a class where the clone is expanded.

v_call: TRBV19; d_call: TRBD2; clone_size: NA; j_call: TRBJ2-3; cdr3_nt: TGTGCCAGTAAAGAGCGGGGGATTGATACGCAGTATTTT; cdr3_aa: CASKERGIDTQYF
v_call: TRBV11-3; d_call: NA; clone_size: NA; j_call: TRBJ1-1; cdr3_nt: TGTGCCAGCCGCCGTGGGGGCTCCGAAGCTTTCTTT; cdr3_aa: CASRRGGSEAFF
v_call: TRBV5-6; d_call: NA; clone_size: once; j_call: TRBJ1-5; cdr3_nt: TGTGCCAGCAGCACGGGGAATCAGCCCCAGCATTTT; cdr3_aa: CASSTGNQPQHF
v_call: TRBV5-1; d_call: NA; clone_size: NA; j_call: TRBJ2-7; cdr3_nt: TGCGCCAGCAGCTTTGGTCTTGGACAGTATTCAACCTACGAGCAGTACTTC; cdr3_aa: CASSFGLGQYSTYEQYF
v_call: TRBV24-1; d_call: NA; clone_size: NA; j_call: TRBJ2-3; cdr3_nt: TGTGCCACCCGCCCCCGAGCGGACACAGATACGCAGTATTTT; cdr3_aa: CATRPRADTDTQYF
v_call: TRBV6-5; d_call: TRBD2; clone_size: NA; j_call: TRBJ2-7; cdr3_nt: TGTGCCAGCAGGATAGCGGGAGGGTACGAGCAGTACTTC; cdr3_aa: CASRIAGGYEQYF
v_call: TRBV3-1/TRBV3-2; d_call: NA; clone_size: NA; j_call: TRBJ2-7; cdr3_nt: TGTGCCAGCAGCCAAGATCGGGAAGGCGAGCAGTACTTC; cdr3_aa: CASSQDREGEQYF
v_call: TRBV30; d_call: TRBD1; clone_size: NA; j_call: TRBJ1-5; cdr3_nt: TGTGCCTGGAGTTCACTCGGACAGGTGGGTCAGCCCCAGCATTTT; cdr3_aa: CAWSSLGQVGQPQHF
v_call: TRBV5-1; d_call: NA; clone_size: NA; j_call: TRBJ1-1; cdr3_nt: TGCGCCAGCAGCCCCGTGGGGCAGGGGAACACTGAAGCTTTCTTT; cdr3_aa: CASSPVGQGNTEAFF
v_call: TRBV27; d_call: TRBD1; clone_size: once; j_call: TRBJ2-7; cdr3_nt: TGTGCCAGCAGCAGGGACAGCTACGAGCAGTACTTC; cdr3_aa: CASSRDSYEQYF
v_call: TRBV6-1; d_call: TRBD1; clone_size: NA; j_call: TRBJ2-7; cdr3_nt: TGTGCCAGCAGTGGCTGGACAGGGGGCGCAGCCTCCTACGAGCAGTACTTC; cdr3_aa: CASSGWTGGAASYEQYF
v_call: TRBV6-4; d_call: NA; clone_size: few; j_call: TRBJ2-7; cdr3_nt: TGTGCCAGCAGTGATCCGGGCCCGGGACTGGAACTAGCCGACGAGCAGTACTTC; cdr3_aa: CASSDPGPGLELADEQYF
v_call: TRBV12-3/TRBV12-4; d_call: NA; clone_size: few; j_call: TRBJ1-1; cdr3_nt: TGTGCCAGCAGTTTATTACAGGATACTGAAGCTTTCTTT; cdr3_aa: CASSLLQDTEAFF
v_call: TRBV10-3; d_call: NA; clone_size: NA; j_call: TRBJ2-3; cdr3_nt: TGTGCCATCAGCGAAAGACAGACATCTAGCACAGATACGCAGTATTTT; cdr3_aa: CAISERQTSSTDTQYF
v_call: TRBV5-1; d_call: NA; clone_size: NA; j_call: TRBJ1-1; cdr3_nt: TGCGCCAGCAGCTTGTCCCGTCCAGGGGACACTGAAGCTTTCTTT; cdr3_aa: CASSLSRPGDTEAFF
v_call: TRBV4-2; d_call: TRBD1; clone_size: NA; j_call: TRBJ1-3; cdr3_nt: TGTGCCAGCAGCGCACCCACAGGGGGCAAAAGTGGAAACACCATATATTTT; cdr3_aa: CASSAPTGGKSGNTIYF
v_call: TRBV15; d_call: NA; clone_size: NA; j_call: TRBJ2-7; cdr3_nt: TGTGCCACCAGCCCGGTAGCGGGACAGGGATCTTACGAGCAGTACTTC; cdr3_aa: CATSPVAGQGSYEQYF
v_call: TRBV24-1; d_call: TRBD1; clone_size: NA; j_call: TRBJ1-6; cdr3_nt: TGTGCCACCAGTGACTTGGACAGGGATGGGTCACCCCTCCACTTT; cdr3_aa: CATSDLDRDGSPLHF
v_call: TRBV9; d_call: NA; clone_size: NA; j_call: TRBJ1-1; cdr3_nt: TGTGCCAGCAGCGGACCCGGACAGAGCACTGAAGCTTTCTTT; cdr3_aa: CASSGPGQSTEAFF
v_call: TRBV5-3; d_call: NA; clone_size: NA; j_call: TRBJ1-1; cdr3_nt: TGTGCCAGAAGCCCGACAAAAGAGATTGATTGCACTGAAGCTTTCTTT; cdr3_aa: CARSPTKEIDCTEAFF
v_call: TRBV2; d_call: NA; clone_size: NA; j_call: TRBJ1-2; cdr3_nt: TGTGCCAGGGGAACTAGGACTCCGGGACTAGGATATGGCTACACCTTC; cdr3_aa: CARGTRTPGLGYGYTF
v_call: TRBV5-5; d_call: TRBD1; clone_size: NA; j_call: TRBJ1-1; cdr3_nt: TGTGCCAGCAGCTTTGGGGGCAACACAGGGGGCACTGAAGCTTTCTTT; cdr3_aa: CASSFGGNTGGTEAFF
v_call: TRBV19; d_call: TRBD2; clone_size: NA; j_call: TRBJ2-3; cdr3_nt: TGTGCCAGTATAGGCCTAGCGGGGGCGACAGATACGCAGTATTTT; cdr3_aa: CASIGLAGATDTQYF
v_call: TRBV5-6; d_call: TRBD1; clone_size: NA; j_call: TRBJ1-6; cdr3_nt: TGTGCCAGCAGCTTGGTGGACAGGCGGGATTCACCCCTCCACTTT; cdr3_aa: CASSLVDRRDSPLHF
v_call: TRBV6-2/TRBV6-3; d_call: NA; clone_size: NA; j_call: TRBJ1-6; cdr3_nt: TGTGCCAGCAGTAAAACCAACTTTAATTCACCCCTCCACTTT; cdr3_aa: CASSKTNFNSPLHF
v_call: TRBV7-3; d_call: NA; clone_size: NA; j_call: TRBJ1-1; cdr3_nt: TGTGCCAGCAGCTTAAAAGGGGACACTACCACTGAAGCTTTCTTT; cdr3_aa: CASSLKGDTTTEAFF
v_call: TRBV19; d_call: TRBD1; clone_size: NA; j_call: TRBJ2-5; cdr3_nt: TGTGCCAGTAGTATAGGGACAGGGAGGGAGACCCAGTACTTC; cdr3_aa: CASSIGTGRETQYF
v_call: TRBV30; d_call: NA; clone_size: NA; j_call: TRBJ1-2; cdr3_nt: TGTGCCTGGAGTTCATCGGTAGGGGCTATCTATGGCTACACCTTC; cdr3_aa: CAWSSSVGAIYGYTF
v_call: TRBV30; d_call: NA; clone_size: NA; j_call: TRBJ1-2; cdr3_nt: TGTGCCTGGAGTGTACGGTATGGCTACACCTTC; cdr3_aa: CAWSVRYGYTF
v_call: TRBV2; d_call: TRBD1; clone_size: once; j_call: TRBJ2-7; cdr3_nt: TGTGCCAGCAGTAAGACAGGGGGGACGGTCGAGCAGTACTTC; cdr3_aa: CASSKTGGTVEQYF
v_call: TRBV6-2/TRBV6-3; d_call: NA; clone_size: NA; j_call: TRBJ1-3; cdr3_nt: TGTGCCAGCAGTTACCCGAGGGCGAGCTCTGGAAACACCATATATTTT; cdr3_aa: CASSYPRASSGNTIYF
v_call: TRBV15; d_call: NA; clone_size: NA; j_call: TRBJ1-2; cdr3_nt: TGTGCCACCAGCAGAGCCACCCACATGGGGCGCTATGGCTACACCTTC; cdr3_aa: CATSRATHMGRYGYTF
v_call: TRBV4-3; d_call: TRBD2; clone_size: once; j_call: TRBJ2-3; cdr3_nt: TGCGCCAGCAGCCAAGATACGGGGAGGGGAAAAGATACGCAGTATTTT; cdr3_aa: CASSQDTGRGKDTQYF